Below are 20 T cell receptor beta chains sequenced from a single sample in a study of human T cells and chemical hapten exposure. The library tagged each cDNA molecule with unique molecular identifiers. TCRdb passed the reads through MiXCR, listing each CDR3 protein once. Altogether more than 3,000 distinct CDR3 sequences are present, over 45% being singletons, with the ten largest covering 11%. Whole blood, unfractionated, served as the material for total RNA extraction. Sequencing was performed on whole blood. Every receptor here comes from a human donor who had alopecia or was a healthy volunteer (not recorded which). Some clones in this sample may be carry-over from other donors' samples. This table probably holds off-target reads from a library built for another chain.

The rearrangement uses TRBV6-2 or TRBV6-3 and TRBJ2-1; 9 positions match TRBD1. Germline CDR1 reads MNHEY; CDR2 reads SVGEGT. CDR3 length: 18 residues. V shed 2 bases and J 1 base; nucleotides not matched to a gene: 9. The CDR3 sequence: CASSYHTGGGGSYNEQFF. The CDR3, as DNA: TGTGCCAGCAGTTACCATACAGGGGGCGGAGGGTCCTACAATGAGCAGTTCTTC.

Here the CDR3 DNA reads TGTGCCAGCAGCTTTGACGGGGTAACCTCCACAGATACGCAGTATTTT. Residues: CASSFDGVTSTDTQYF. V and J are TRBV13 and TRBJ2-3, with D possibly being TRBD2 (5 bases). CDR1 PRHDT and CDR2 FYEKMQ come from the germline V gene (reference sequence). Deletions cut 3 bases from V and 2 bases from J, with 15 bases between. The CDR3 runs to 16 residues.

This clonotype was observed once. The chain recombines TRBV30 with TRBJ2-7, with 10 bases that match TRBD1. The CDR3 sequence is 14 residues long. CDR1 GTSNPN and CDR2 SVGIG come from the germline V gene (reference sequence). J lost 4 bases, V lost 2 bases, and 5 bases had no gene match. The CDR3: CAWSPTGQGYEQYF. For the CDR3, the DNA is TGTGCCTGGAGTCCAACGGGACAGGGGTACGAGCAGTACTTC. Variable domain in full (rest from reference TRBV30 and TRBJ2-7): SQTIHQWPATLVQPVGSPLSLECTVEGTSNPNLYWYRQAAGRGLQLLFYSVGIGQISSEVPQNLSASRPQDRQFILSSKKLLLSDSGFYLCAWSPTGQGYEQYFGPGTRLTVT.

This chain uses TRBV7-7 with TRBJ2-1, with 8 bases lining up with TRBD2. There are 14 residues in the CDR3. Germline V lookup: CDR1 SSHAT, CDR2 FNYEAQ (reference sequence). Here the CDR3 DNA reads TGTGCTAGTGCAGCGGGAGCAGCCTCCAATGAGCAGTTCTTC. It translates to CASAAGAASNEQFF.

In this sample, this clonotype turned up a few times. The chain carries TRBV7-8 and TRBJ2-1; no definite D call. This CDR3 is built from 15 residues. V lost 1 base to trimming and J lost 0 bases, with 7 bases between them. CDR1 SGHVS and CDR2 FQNEAQ come from the germline V gene. CDR3 nucleotides: TGTGCCAGCAGCTTAGTCAGTACCTCCTACAATGAGCAGTTCTTC. Protein sequence: CASSLVSTSYNEQFF.

This sequence joins TRBV20-1 and TRBJ2-3; TRBD2 aligns across 8 bases. CDR1 is DFQATT and CDR2 is SNEGSKA in the germline V gene (reference sequence). The CDR3 is 15 residues long. V lost 5 bases, J lost 0 bases, and 7 bases stayed unmatched. CDR3 bases: TGCAGTGCTTCGTCACTAGCGGTGAGCACAGATACGCAGTATTTT. Protein sequence: CSASSLAVSTDTQYF.

The rearrangement links TRBV6-2 or TRBV6-3 to TRBJ2-3; D might be TRBD2 (5 bases). The CDR3 runs 15 residues. Trimming left V 6 bases short and J 5 bases short, with 18 bases between. From germline, CDR1 is MNHEY and CDR2 SVGEGT. In nucleotides, the CDR3 is TGTGCCAGCAGCCACCGGGAAGTAATGGGAGATACGCAGTATTTT. It yields the protein CASSHREVMGDTQYF.

V and J are TRBV20-1 and TRBJ2-7; 13 positions match TRBD2. V was pared by 3 bases and J by 0 bases, with 11 bases of the junction left unmatched. Germline lookup yields CDR1 DFQATT and CDR2 SNEGSKA (reference sequence). The CDR3 is 18 amino acids. The CDR3 DNA reads TGCAGTGCTAGTGGGTCGGGACTAGCGGGAACTTCCTCCTACGAGCAGTACTTC. Amino acids: CSASGSGLAGTSSYEQYF.

The chain employs TRBV5-1 and TRBJ1-5; 8 bases fit TRBD1. Germline V gene lookup returns CDR1 SGHRS and CDR2 YFSETQ. The ends lost 0 bases at V and 7 bases at J; junction bases unmatched: 6. CDR3 length: 15 residues. In DNA form, the CDR3 reads TGCGCCAGCAGCTTGGGGACAGGGATAAACCAGCCCCAGCATTTT. This translates into CASSLGTGINQPQHF.

CDR3 sequence: CASSQQGTGGNEQFF. The CDR3 nucleotides are TGTGCCAGCAGCCAACAGGGTACGGGGGGGAATGAGCAGTTCTTC. The chain links TRBV3-1 to TRBJ2-1, with TRBD2 matching 8 bases. CDR3 size: 15 residues. Germline V lookup: CDR1 LGHDT, CDR2 YNNKEL (reference sequence). V shed 2 bases and J 7 bases; nucleotides not matched to a gene: 7.

V usage is TRBV5-1 and J usage is TRBJ2-5; 7 bases map to TRBD1. Germline CDR1 reads SGHRS; CDR2 reads YFSETQ. The CDR3 is 15 amino acids. Losses at the gene ends were 6 bases for V and 1 base for J; bases not matched to a gene: 9. This CDR3 reads CASTEGATSQETQYF. The CDR3 DNA reads TGCGCCAGCACTGAGGGGGCTACCTCCCAAGAGACCCAGTACTTC.

This clonotype was observed a handful of times. The chain couples TRBV7-2 to TRBJ2-1, with 11 bases that match TRBD2. V lost 3 bases and J lost 4; bases outside the gene matches: 5. The CDR3 spans 16 residues. Germline lookup yields CDR1 SGHTA and CDR2 FQGNSA. The CDR3 DNA reads TGTGCCAGCAGCTTCCTAGCGGGGGGAGTATACAATGAGCAGTTCTTC. Translation: CASSFLAGGVYNEQFF.

The chain carries TRBV27 and TRBJ2-5, with D perhaps matching TRBD2 (5 bases). This CDR3 is built from 15 residues. Germline lookup yields CDR1 MNHEY and CDR2 SMNVEV (reference sequence). V lost 0 bases to trimming and J lost 8 bases, with 16 bases between them. The CDR3 DNA follows: TGTGCCAGCAGTTTATCGCTACCCGGAGGAGGAACCCAGTACTTC. Its protein is CASSLSLPGGGTQYF.

In its sample, this clonotype was seen a few times. The chain couples TRBV14 to TRBJ2-5; a possible D gene is TRBD2 (5 bases). CDR3 length: 16 amino acids. Trimming pared 2 bases from V and 1 base from J, leaving 14 bases between. Germline values: CDR1 SGHDN, CDR2 FVKESK. CDR3 protein: CASSQREWRFQETQYF. Here the CDR3 DNA reads TGTGCCAGCAGCCAAAGGGAGTGGCGCTTCCAAGAGACCCAGTACTTC.

Only a few counts were recorded for this clonotype. CDR3 sequence (DNA): TGTGCCACCCACCTCTCTAGCACAGATACGCAGTATTTT. It codes for CATHLSSTDTQYF. This rearrangement joins TRBV12-3 or TRBV12-4 to TRBJ2-3; D ambiguous. This CDR3 region has 13 residues. V lost 10 bases and J lost 0, with 11 bases in between.

The CDR3 DNA sequence: TGTGCCAGCAGCCCGAGGGCGGACAGGGGAACAGATACGCAGTATTTT. This codes for CASSPRADRGTDTQYF. J is TRBJ2-3 and V is TRBV7-9; 9 bases map to TRBD1. Germline CDR1 is SEHNR and CDR2 is FQNEAQ (reference sequence). Losses at the gene ends were 5 bases for V and 3 bases for J; bases not matched to a gene: 9. The CDR3 consists of 16 residues.

The chain carries TRBV29-1 and TRBJ2-3, with a possible D match to TRBD1 (5 bases). V lost 6 bases and J 4 bases, leaving 8 bases between the germline ends. CDR1 and CDR2 from the germline V gene are SQVTM and ANQGSEA. The length of the CDR3 is 11 residues. Written as DNA, the CDR3 is TGCAGCGTGCAGGGTGCAGATACGCAGTATTTT. Protein: CSVQGADTQYF.

In its sample, this clonotype was seen a few times. This sequence joins TRBV12-3 or TRBV12-4 and TRBJ2-3, with 10 bases aligning to TRBD1. The CDR3 covers 15 residues. Germline trimming cut 5 bases from V and 4 bases from J; bases unmatched to any gene: 6. The DNA for the CDR3 is TGTGCCAGCAGTCCCACGGGACAGGGGTCAGATACGCAGTATTTT. Translated: CASSPTGQGSDTQYF.

The chain couples TRBV29-1 to TRBJ1-2, with 9 bases identical to TRBD1. Germline V gene data show CDR1 as SQVTM and CDR2 as ANQGSEA. The CDR3 is made up of 12 amino acids. The trim removed 6 bases at V and 4 bases at J, leaving 3 bases unmatched. The CDR3 DNA sequence: TGCAGCGTATCGACAGGGGGCTATGGCTACACCTTC. This translates into CSVSTGGYGYTF.

The sample holds a few counts of this clonotype. This rearrangement joins TRBV4-3 to TRBJ2-1; tentative D call: TRBD2 (5 bases). The V gene lost 1 base and the J gene lost 1 base, with 8 bases spanning the gap. CDR1 and CDR2 (germline): LGHNA, YSLEER. The CDR3 contains 15 residues. CDR3 protein: CASSQAPGSYNEQFF. In DNA form, the CDR3 reads TGCGCCAGCAGCCAAGCTCCGGGGTCCTACAATGAGCAGTTCTTC.